These 6 T cell receptor beta chains were sequenced from one sample in a study of long-term antiretroviral therapy in people with HIV. Sequencing used immunoSEQ v3.0 at survey level. TCRdb's copy holds only in-frame clones and misses some; the assay was immunoSEQ multiplex PCR. The data show tens of thousands of clones, around 90% seen once. The sequences come from unsorted PBMCs, collected 5.2 years after starting antiretroviral therapy. Source of these receptors: a woman aged 40 to 50 with HIV.

The J gene is TRBJ2-1, the V gene TRBV4-2, with D possibly called TRBD1 or TRBD2 (5 bases each). This CDR3 is built from 16 residues. Trimming pared 1 base from V and 4 bases from J, leaving 14 bases between. The germline gives CDR1 LGHNA, CDR2 YNFKEQ. The CDR3 loop reads CASSQVGWGTYNEQFF. CDR3 bases: TGTGCCAGCAGCCAAGTAGGCTGGGGGACGTACAATGAGCAGTTCTTC.

The chain carries TRBV6-5 and TRBJ2-2; possible D gene TRBD1, 6 bases. The germline gives CDR1 MNHEY, CDR2 SVGAGI. V was cut by 6 bases and J by 6 bases, with 14 bases left in between. The CDR3 is 14 amino acids. The CDR3 protein is CASSPPGDAGELFF. In DNA form, the CDR3 reads TGTGCCAGCAGCCCCCCAGGGGACGCCGGGGAGCTGTTTTTT.

This sequence joins TRBV14 and TRBJ2-7, with TRBD2 as a possible D gene (5 bases). This CDR3 has 14 amino acids. Germline loops: CDR1 SGHDN, CDR2 FVKESK. The ends were cut back, 2 bases at V and 0 bases at J, with 8 bases in the middle. The CDR3 DNA follows: TGTGCCAGCAGCCAACCGGGGTCCTCCTACGAGCAGTACTTC. Its translation: CASSQPGSSYEQYF.

The CDR3 coding sequence is TGTGCCTGGAGTCCGCGGGCCCCGAACACTGAAGCTTTCTTT. Protein product: CAWSPRAPNTEAFF. The J gene is TRBJ1-1, the V gene TRBV30, with D hard to call. The CDR3 spans 14 residues. In germline, CDR1 is GTSNPN, CDR2 SVGIG (reference sequence). Deletions cut 2 bases from V and 1 base from J, with 11 bases between.

This clone was counted a single time. The V gene is TRBV14, the J gene TRBJ1-1; D unresolved. The CDR3 has 12 amino acids. CDR1 SGHDN and CDR2 FVKESK come from the germline V gene. V lost 4 bases, J lost 7 bases, and 10 bases lay in between. CDR3 in DNA: TGTGCCAGCAGCCCGCAGGCGGGTGAAGCTTTCTTT. This encodes CASSPQAGEAFF. The full variable domain, rest sourced from reference TRBV14 and TRBJ1-1, is EAGVTQFPSHSVIEKGQTVTLRCDPISGHDNLYWYRRVMGKEIKFLLHFVKESKQDESGMPNNRFLAERTGGTYSTLKVQPAELEDSGVYFCASSPQAGEAFFGQGTRLTVV.

The chain has TRBV5-4 and TRBJ1-1; TRBD1 aligns across 8 bases. The CDR3 sequence is 16 residues long. Germline V gene data show CDR1 as SGHNT and CDR2 as YYREEE (reference sequence). The J segment lost 4 bases and the V segment lost 4 bases, leaving 12 bases of the junction unmatched. For the CDR3, the DNA is TGTGCCAGCAGCCCGAATAGCCAGGGGGCGAGCACTGAAGCTTTCTTT. Translated, it gives CASSPNSQGASTEAFF.